Following are 24 T cell receptor beta chains from one sample sequenced in a study of blood T cell repertoires in COVID-19. The table came from immunoSEQ multiplex PCR; TCRdb's copy has only in-frame clones and leaves some out. The table has some 150,000 clones, approximately 82% seen once. Source material: peripheral blood. The receptors were sampled from a woman between 50 and 59 years old in a cohort sampled during active or convalescent COVID-19.

This chain links TRBV7-2 with TRBJ2-3, with TRBD1 identical over 9 bases. CDR1 is SGHTA and CDR2 is FQGNSA in the germline V gene. V lost 1 base to trimming and J lost 4 bases; unmatched junction nucleotides: 6. The CDR3 totals 16 residues. The CDR3 DNA reads as TGTGCCAGCAGCTTAGTCGGGACAGGGCCTTCAGATACGCAGTATTTT. Protein product: CASSLVGTGPSDTQYF.

About this clone: The sample holds other DNA sequences that translate to the same CDR3. This chain connects TRBV5-1 to TRBJ2-1, with TRBD2 matching 11 bases. The CDR3 covers 15 residues. V lost 4 bases and J lost 4; bases outside the gene matches: 4. CDR1 SGHRS and CDR2 YFSETQ come from the germline V gene. In nucleotides, the CDR3 is TGCGCCAGCAGCCCTAGCGGGGGGACGTACAATGAGCAGTTCTTC. Its protein product is CASSPSGGTYNEQFF.

V and J are TRBV5-4 and TRBJ2-3; D remains unclear. V lost 0 bases and J lost 5, with 13 bases in between. CDR3 length: 15 amino acids. Per germline, CDR1 SGHNT and CDR2 YYREEE (reference sequence). CDR3 DNA sequence: TGTGCCAGCAGCTTGGGGGCTCCTAACGGAGATACGCAGTATTTT. Translated: CASSLGAPNGDTQYF.

J is TRBJ1-1 and V is TRBV4-1; 7 bases align to TRBD1. This CDR3 contains 14 residues. The trim removed 4 bases at V and 3 bases at J, leaving 5 bases unmatched. Per the germline V gene, CDR1 is MGHRA and CDR2 is YSYEKL. The CDR3 here is CASSLGTVYTEAFF. The CDR3 coding sequence is TGCGCCAGCAGCCTCGGGACAGTTTACACTGAAGCTTTCTTT.

The chain couples TRBV5-1 to TRBJ1-3; D uncertain. This CDR3 has 16 amino acids. The germline CDR1 and CDR2 sequences are SGHRS and YFSETQ. V dropped 1 base and J dropped 0 bases, with 11 bases sitting between them. The CDR3 sequence: CASSLNTPFSGNTIYF. The CDR3 DNA reads as TGCGCCAGCAGCTTGAACACCCCATTCTCTGGAAACACCATATATTTT.

The chain joins TRBV5-1 to TRBJ2-7; 7 bases match TRBD1. The CDR3 is 16 residues long. Trimming removed 3 bases from V and 7 bases from J; junction bases left unmatched: 16. Per germline, CDR1 SGHRS and CDR2 YFSETQ. CDR3 region: CASSSYRDSIWWEQYF. CDR3 nucleotides: TGCGCCAGCAGCTCCTACCGGGACAGCATATGGTGGGAGCAGTACTTC.

The rearrangement links TRBV7-7 to TRBJ1-4; 7 bases are a match to TRBD1. The V segment lost 1 base and the J segment 7 bases; nucleotides outside the gene matches: 0. The germline gives CDR1 SSHAT, CDR2 FNYEAQ (reference sequence). This CDR3 comprises 13 residues. CDR3 coding DNA: TGTGCCAGCAGCTTAGACAGGGGTGAAAAACTGTTTTTT. It yields the protein CASSLDRGEKLFF.

The chain carries TRBV12-3 or TRBV12-4 and TRBJ1-1; D is possibly TRBD1 (5 bases). CDR3 length: 12 residues. V dropped 6 bases and J dropped 6 bases, with 11 bases sitting between them. The CDR3 loop is CASSWGGSEAFF. DNA of the CDR3: TGTGCCAGCAGCTGGGGGGGTTCTGAAGCTTTCTTT.

The chain has TRBV30 and TRBJ2-7, with 8 bases lining up with TRBD1. V dropped 7 bases and J dropped 3; count of bases not matched to a gene: 8. The CDR3 covers 13 residues. Germline CDR1 and CDR2: GTSNPN and SVGIG (reference sequence). DNA for the CDR3: TGTGCCTCAGACGACAGGGGTTTCTACGAGCAGTACTTC. Amino acids: CASDDRGFYEQYF. The variable domain in full, with the rest retrieved from reference TRBV30 and TRBJ2-7, is SQTIHQWPATLVQPVGSPLSLECTVEGTSNPNLYWYRQAAGRGLQLLFYSVGIGQISSEVPQNLSASRPQDRQFILSSKKLLLSDSGFYLCASDDRGFYEQYFGPGTRLTVT.

This chain connects TRBV7-2 to TRBJ2-1; 10 nucleotides match TRBD1. This CDR3 has 16 amino acids. Germline lookup yields CDR1 SGHTA and CDR2 FQGNSA. V was clipped by 1 base and J by 6 bases; unmatched bases: 6. CDR3 loop: CASSLGGTGAANEQFF. The DNA for the CDR3 is TGTGCCAGCAGCTTAGGGGGGACAGGGGCTGCCAATGAGCAGTTCTTC.

V and J are TRBV6-5 and TRBJ2-1; 10 bases map to TRBD2. Germline-derived CDR1 and CDR2 are MNHEY and SVGAGI. The CDR3 contains 16 residues. V lost 0 bases, J lost 6 bases, and 5 bases stayed unmatched. The chain's CDR3 is CASSYSSGGGFNEQFF. In nucleotides, the CDR3 is TGTGCCAGCAGTTACTCGAGCGGGGGGGGTTTCAATGAGCAGTTCTTC.

The V and J genes are TRBV6-2 or TRBV6-3 and TRBJ2-5; unclear D gene. Trimming shortened V by 5 bases and J by 5 bases, and 18 bases separated the two germline ends. Germline V gene data show CDR1 as MNHEY and CDR2 as SVGEGT. The CDR3 extends over 15 amino acids. The CDR3 reads CASSPLGVVEETQYF. The CDR3 DNA sequence: TGTGCCAGCAGTCCCCTCGGTGTGGTGGAGGAGACCCAGTACTTC.

The rearrangement links TRBV19 to TRBJ2-1; 10 bases fit TRBD2. J lost 0 bases, V lost 5 bases, and 7 bases had no gene match. There are 17 residues in the CDR3. Germline V gives CDR1 LNHDA, CDR2 SQIVND (reference sequence). The CDR3 DNA is TGTGCCAGTAGTCCAACTAGCGGGGACAGCTCCTACAATGAGCAGTTCTTC. It encodes CASSPTSGDSSYNEQFF.

The chain uses TRBV24-1 and TRBJ2-2; 7 bases align to TRBD1. Germline CDR1 reads KGHDR; CDR2 reads SFDVKD. With V trimmed by 10 bases and J by 5 bases, 3 bases remained unmatched. The CDR3 has 12 amino acids. The CDR3 here is CATGGRTGELFF. CDR3 sequence (DNA): TGTGCCACAGGGGGCAGGACCGGGGAGCTGTTTTTT.

This clone has a single count. The genes are TRBV19 and TRBJ2-5, with TRBD2 as a possible D gene (5 bases). Looked up from germline, CDR1 is LNHDA and CDR2 is SQIVND (reference sequence). V lost 10 bases and J lost 5, with 14 bases in between. The CDR3 spans 12 residues. The CDR3 nucleotides read TGTGCCACCCAGAGCGGCGGGGAGACCCAGTACTTC. Translating gives CATQSGGETQYF.

This chain connects TRBV2 to TRBJ1-1; 8 bases are shared with TRBD1. Germline V gene data show CDR1 as SNHLY and CDR2 as FYNNEI. V lost 10 bases to trimming and J lost 5 bases; unmatched junction nucleotides: 15. The CDR3 loop spans 15 amino acids. This CDR3 reads CATTPRGLTWTEAFF. The DNA for the CDR3 is TGTGCCACCACCCCCAGGGGGCTGACGTGGACTGAAGCTTTCTTT.

This clone appeared a few times. J is TRBJ1-6 and V is TRBV12-2; the table's D call of TRBD1 was not tested on the DNA. TRBV12-2 is described as a pseudogene. The CDR3 sequence is 20 residues long. The CDR3 region is CASRLIRQGGFIFGNSPLHF. The CDR3 DNA follows: TGTGCAAGTCGCTTAATAAGACAGGGAGGATTTATATTCGGGAATTCACCCCTCCACTTT.

This clone was found a few times. The chain joins TRBV10-1 to TRBJ2-1; 13 nucleotides match TRBD2. J gave up 10 bases and V 6 bases, and 9 bases lay outside the gene matches. The CDR3 runs to 15 residues. CDR1 is WNHNN and CDR2 is SYGVQD in the germline V gene (reference sequence). The CDR3 spells CASSQTRTSGGEQFF. DNA for the CDR3: TGCGCCAGCAGCCAAACTCGGACTAGCGGGGGAGAGCAGTTCTTC.

This CDR3 reads CASSSETSGGEETQYF. The CDR3 DNA follows: TGCGCCAGCAGTTCCGAGACTAGCGGGGGGGAAGAGACCCAGTACTTC. This chain links TRBV5-1 with TRBJ2-5; 14 bases are shared with TRBD2. CDR3 length equals 16 residues. Losses at the gene ends were 5 bases for V and 3 bases for J; bases not matched to a gene: 6. Germline V gives CDR1 SGHRS, CDR2 YFSETQ.

The rearrangement links TRBV19 to TRBJ2-5; possibly TRBD2 for D (6 bases). This CDR3 has 13 amino acids. CDR1 is LNHDA and CDR2 is SQIVND in the germline V gene (reference sequence). V shed 7 bases and J shed 2 bases, with 11 bases lying between them. CDR3: CASMGDSQETQYF. The DNA for the CDR3 is TGTGCCAGTATGGGGGACTCGCAAGAGACCCAGTACTTC.

The chain employs TRBV7-9 and TRBJ1-5; D might be TRBD1 (6 bases). Trimming stripped 2 bases from V and 0 bases from J, with 11 bases between. Germline assignment: CDR1 SEHNR and CDR2 FQNEAQ (reference sequence). This CDR3 has 16 amino acids. CDR3 bases: TGTGCCAGCAGCTTATTTTCAGGGGCTAGCAATCAGCCCCAGCATTTT. Protein sequence: CASSLFSGASNQPQHF. Looking up the rest from reference TRBV7-9 and TRBJ1-5 gives the full variable domain: DTGVSQNPRHKITKRGQNVTFRCDPISEHNRLYWYRQTLGQGPEFLTYFQNEAQLEKSRLLSDRFSAERPKGSFSTLEIQRTEQGDSAMYLCASSLFSGASNQPQHFGDGTRLSIL.

The CDR3 is CASSYSNGGAYNEQFF. Here the CDR3 DNA reads TGTGCCAGCAGTTACTCGAACGGGGGAGCTTACAATGAGCAGTTCTTC. V gene TRBV6-2 or TRBV6-3 combines with J gene TRBJ2-1; tentatively, D is TRBD2 (6 bases). CDR3 length equals 16 residues. Germline V gives CDR1 MNHEY, CDR2 SVGEGT. Trimming stripped 0 bases from V and 4 bases from J, with 13 bases between.

The chain joins TRBV5-6 to TRBJ2-7; TRBD1 is a possible D gene (5 bases). The CDR3 loop spans 14 amino acids. CDR1 is SGHDT and CDR2 is YYEEEE in the germline V gene. Trimming stripped 4 bases from V and 6 bases from J, with 17 bases between. This CDR3 is CASSPVGQGTEQYF. CDR3 nucleotides: TGTGCCAGCAGCCCGGTGGGTCAGGGCACCGAGCAGTACTTC.

This clone has only a few counts. The chain is built from TRBV5-1 and TRBJ1-2; D might be TRBD1 (5 bases). Per the germline V gene, CDR1 is SGHRS and CDR2 is YFSETQ. Trimming took off 4 bases at V and 4 bases at J, with 14 bases between the two ends. The CDR3 runs to 14 residues. DNA for the CDR3: TGCGCCAGCAGCCCCGGGGGGGAAGTCTATGGCTACACCTTC. Protein sequence: CASSPGGEVYGYTF.